This T cell receptor (beta chain) was captured in a study of graft-versus-host responses after intestinal transplantation. Background on the study: All recipients were transplanted with multivisceral, liver-intestinal, or isolated intestinal grafts. All recipients were given anti-thymocyte globulin induction, and tacrolimus and steroids were then administered for three to four years. Notes on the study in general: An association linked early post-transplant HvG declines with peak circulating GvH clone levels. Investigators detected GvH clones in recipient marrow, with some emerging earlier in ileum or blood.

The CDR3 has 12 amino acids. Germline CDR1 is SGHNT and CDR2 is YYREEE (reference sequence). V was cut by 3 bases and J by 9 bases, with 12 bases left in between. Details on this clone: No antigen is known for it.

Sequencing used immunoSEQ multiplex PCR; TCRdb keeps in-frame clones, though not all of them. Here the sample spans roughly 90,000 clones, about 88% being singletons. The starting material was unstimulated CD4+ T cells sorted from spleen or lymph node cells, obtained before transplant. V and J are TRBV5-4 and TRBJ2-5, with D possibly being TRBD1 (5 bases). The clonotype originates from a human donor who was the organ donor for an intestinal transplant. The CDR3 here is CASSSQMGPQYF. CDR3 nucleotides: TGTGCCAGCAGCTCCCAAATGGGGCCCCAGTACTTC.